This T cell receptor beta chain came from a study of control samples from healthy donors and cancer patients. Germline CDR1 is LGHNA and CDR2 is YSLEER. CDR3 length: 16 amino acids. The trim removed 4 bases at V and 0 bases at J, leaving 5 bases unmatched. This clone was found a few times. Sequencing was performed with immunoSEQ multiplex PCR; in TCRdb, only in-frame clones are kept and a portion is missing. The sample has approximately 52,000 clones; approximately 85% are singletons. This TCR came from a man aged 50-59 years in good health. The sample was blood. This chain uses TRBV4-3 with TRBJ1-4, with 7 positions matching TRBD1. The CDR3 loop is CASSLGQSSTNEKLFF. The CDR3 region has the DNA TGCGCCAGCAGCCTGGGACAGAGCTCAACTAATGAAAAACTGTTTTTT.